The 25 T cell receptor beta chains below all came from one sample that was sequenced in a study of T cells after yellow fever vaccination (dated by TCRdb to about 2019). Library preparation was by 5' RACE. TCRdb lists the instrument as Illumina HiSeq 2500. The public sequencing data were trimmed at Q25 with fastp and processed into clonotypes with MiXCR by TCRdb, which kept only in-frame beta chains. Here each entry gathers all rows of one CDR3 protein and keeps the most common genes and DNA. The sample contains around 250,000 distinct CDR3 sequences, 6% to 7.5% of them found a single time. The ten top clones hold roughly 0.93% of the sample. Taken with the paper, the label for treatment or condition translates to: live attenuated yellow fever vaccine strain. Source: CD4+ T cells sorted from PBMCs, taken 15 days after the yellow fever booster vaccination. Every receptor here comes from a man younger than 40 who received the YFV17D yellow fever vaccine.

This clonotype was picked up many times. This chain links TRBV5-1 with TRBJ2-2; D is possibly TRBD1 (5 bases). V lost 6 bases, J lost 7 bases, and 7 bases lay in between. The CDR3 totals 11 residues. CDR1 and CDR2 from the germline V gene are SGHRS and YFSETQ. The CDR3 sequence is CASKGDGELFF. The CDR3 nucleotides are TGCGCCAGCAAAGGGGACGGGGAGCTGTTTTTT.

The chain links TRBV29-1 to TRBJ2-5; a possible D gene is TRBD1 (6 bases). This CDR3 has 14 amino acids. Germline CDR1 is SQVTM and CDR2 is ANQGSEA. V gave up 5 bases and J gave up 6 bases, with 19 bases separating them. The CDR3 is CSVKFATGQQTQYF. Here the CDR3 DNA reads TGCAGCGTTAAATTCGCGACAGGACAACAGACCCAGTACTTC.

This clonotype was recorded many times. The chain employs TRBV12-3 or TRBV12-4 and TRBJ2-7; D is undetermined. Trimming took 3 bases from V and 1 from J, leaving 7 bases between them. The CDR3 has 13 amino acids. The CDR3 region is CASSFRHSYEQYF. The CDR3 coding sequence is TGTGCCAGCAGTTTCAGACATTCCTACGAGCAGTACTTC.

This clonotype was seen ten or more times. This chain uses TRBV7-2 with TRBJ2-1; TRBD1 or TRBD2 may be the D gene (5 bases each). Germline V lookup: CDR1 SGHTA, CDR2 FQGNSA. The V gene lost 3 bases and the J gene lost 6 bases, with 12 bases spanning the gap. The CDR3 totals 14 residues. CDR3 loop: CASSFFTGGNEQFF. The CDR3 DNA reads TGTGCCAGCAGCTTCTTCACTGGGGGCAATGAGCAGTTCTTC.

This clonotype was seen only a few times. Here the CDR3 reads CASSLEAATYNEQFF. In nucleotides, the CDR3 is TGTGCCAGCAGCTTAGAGGCGGCAACCTACAATGAGCAGTTCTTC. The V and J genes are TRBV7-2 and TRBJ2-1; D gene unclear. The length of the CDR3 is 15 residues. The ends were cut back, 1 base at V and 2 bases at J, with 9 bases in the middle. CDR1 SGHTA and CDR2 FQGNSA come from the germline V gene.

The chain is built from TRBV9 and TRBJ1-1; D ambiguous. Per the germline V gene, CDR1 is SGDLS and CDR2 is YYNGEE. The CDR3 runs 15 residues. Between the trimmed V and J ends, which lost 1 base and 4 bases, there was a span of 14 bases. CDR3 nucleotides: TGTGCCAGCAGCGTACCGCCGGCTGGTATCACTGAAGCTTTCTTT. This codes for CASSVPPAGITEAFF.

This clonotype was seen ten or more times. The rearrangement joins TRBV29-1 to TRBJ1-3; D unresolved. Germline CDR1 is SQVTM and CDR2 is ANQGSEA. Trimming left V 6 bases short and J 4 bases short, with 13 bases between. This CDR3 is 13 amino acids long. This chain's CDR3 is CSVALRGGNTIYF. CDR3 DNA sequence: TGCAGCGTCGCCCTCCGGGGAGGAAACACCATATATTTT.

This clonotype showed up just once. J is TRBJ2-2 and V is TRBV9; tentative D call: TRBD1 (5 bases). Per germline, CDR1 SGDLS and CDR2 YYNGEE. The CDR3 covers 15 residues. The V end was cut by 1 base, the J end by 0 bases, with 7 bases between. The CDR3 sequence: CASSVSGTNTGELFF. The CDR3 region has the DNA TGTGCCAGCAGCGTATCAGGGACGAACACCGGGGAGCTGTTTTTT. The entire variable domain, with the rest obtained from reference TRBV9 and TRBJ2-2, is as follows: DSGVTQTPKHLITATGQRVTLRCSPRSGDLSVYWYQQSLDQGLQFLIQYYNGEERAKGNILERFSAQQFPDLHSELNLSSLELGDSALYFCASSVSGTNTGELFFGEGSRLTVL.

This clonotype was recorded at least ten times. This chain's CDR3 is CASRLTETQYF. The CDR3 DNA sequence: TGTGCCAGCAGACTAACGGAGACCCAGTACTTC. V is TRBV12-3 or TRBV12-4 and J is TRBJ2-5; D not resolved. The CDR3 is 11 residues long. The V gene lost 6 bases and the J gene lost 5 bases, with 7 bases spanning the gap.

Ten or more counts support this clonotype. The chain couples TRBV7-9 to TRBJ2-1; D gene ambiguous. Trimming took 5 bases from V and 2 from J, leaving 10 bases between them. Germline V gene lookup returns CDR1 SEHNR and CDR2 FQNEAQ (reference sequence). CDR3 length: 14 amino acids. The chain's CDR3 is CASSEESTYNEQFF. DNA for the CDR3: TGTGCCAGCAGCGAAGAGAGTACCTACAATGAGCAGTTCTTC.

This clonotype was counted a few times. V and J are TRBV12-3 or TRBV12-4 and TRBJ2-1, with D unclear. Between the trimmed V and J ends, which lost 6 bases and 13 bases, there was a span of 13 bases. The CDR3 loop spans 11 amino acids. This chain's CDR3 is CASSSARVQFF. The CDR3 region has the DNA TGTGCCAGCAGCTCAGCTAGAGTCCAGTTCTTC.

Ten or more counts support this clonotype. This sequence joins TRBV20-1 and TRBJ2-1; D may match TRBD1 or TRBD2 (6 bases each). This CDR3 is 14 amino acids long. Trimming stripped 2 bases from V and 10 bases from J, with 18 bases between. In germline, CDR1 is DFQATT, CDR2 SNEGSKA (reference sequence). The CDR3 DNA follows: TGCAGTGCTAGACGCCGGGGGCCCTTACGGGAGCAGTTCTTC. Its protein product is CSARRRGPLREQFF.

This sequence joins TRBV7-9 and TRBJ2-1; 12 bases are shared with TRBD1. This CDR3 has 18 amino acids. Germline loops: CDR1 SEHNR, CDR2 FQNEAQ (reference sequence). With 8 bases clipped from V and 7 bases from J, the junction kept 18 bases outside the gene matches. CDR3 in amino acids: CASRSRVRGTGGRNEQFF. DNA for the CDR3: TGTGCCAGCCGCTCGAGGGTGAGAGGGACAGGGGGCAGGAATGAGCAGTTCTTC.

This clonotype turned up a few times. The V gene is TRBV28, the J gene TRBJ1-5; no clear D gene. The CDR3 contains 12 residues. Germline V gives CDR1 MDHEN, CDR2 SYDVKM. V was shortened by 5 bases and J by 7 bases, with 9 bases between the two germline ends. The CDR3 sequence: CASSREDQPQHF. The DNA of the CDR3 is TGTGCCAGCAGTAGGGAGGACCAGCCCCAGCATTTT.

This clonotype was recorded many times. The chain combines TRBV2 with TRBJ2-7; a possible D gene is TRBD2 (6 bases). The CDR3 is 15 amino acids. The germline V gene has CDR1 SNHLY and CDR2 FYNNEI. The V end lost 2 bases, the J end lost 3 bases, and 14 bases lay between the germline ends. CDR3 in amino acids: CASSERGGNNYEQYF. The DNA of the CDR3 is TGTGCCAGCAGTGAACGAGGCGGGAATAACTACGAGCAGTACTTC.

J is TRBJ2-1 and V is TRBV6-1, with 8 bases aligning to TRBD2. Germline assignment: CDR1 MNHNS and CDR2 SASEGT. J was trimmed by 9 bases and V by 7 bases; bases with no gene match: 8. This CDR3 contains 13 residues. The CDR3 DNA reads as TGTGCCAGCACCTCGGGGGGGCGGCTTGAGCAGTTCTTC. Translated, it gives CASTSGGRLEQFF.

The chain employs TRBV20-1 and TRBJ2-7; 8 nucleotides align to TRBD1. The ends lost 6 bases at V and 7 bases at J; junction bases unmatched: 20. The CDR3 sequence is 16 residues long. Germline assignment: CDR1 DFQATT and CDR2 SNEGSKA (reference sequence). The CDR3 nucleotides are TGCAGTGCCAAGCGACCTACGGACAGGGACCCGCGGGAGCAGTACTTC. It is translated as CSAKRPTDRDPREQYF.

Many counts were recorded for this clonotype. This chain links TRBV10-3 with TRBJ2-1, with TRBD2 identical over 7 bases. Per the germline V gene, CDR1 is ENHRY and CDR2 is SYGVKD. The CDR3 covers 15 residues. J was trimmed by 0 bases and V by 7 bases; bases with no gene match: 6. The CDR3 nucleotides read TGTGCCATCAAAGGGCGGGAGAGCTCCTACAATGAGCAGTTCTTC. Translating it yields CAIKGRESSYNEQFF.

There are many counts of this clonotype. The V call is TRBV7-2, the J call TRBJ2-4; D perhaps matches TRBD2 (6 bases). This CDR3 has 16 residues. Germline V gene lookup returns CDR1 SGHTA and CDR2 FQGNSA. V dropped 4 bases and J dropped 1 base, with 14 bases sitting between them. CDR3 sequence reads: CASSSASAGAKNIQYF. CDR3 nucleotide sequence: TGTGCCAGCAGCTCGGCGAGCGCGGGGGCCAAAAACATTCAGTACTTC.

This clonotype has at least ten counts. V and J are TRBV28 and TRBJ2-3; no reliable D call. Trimming shortened V by 3 bases and J by 2 bases, and 6 bases separated the two germline ends. This CDR3 has 13 amino acids. Germline V gene lookup returns CDR1 MDHEN and CDR2 SYDVKM. The DNA of the CDR3 is TGTGCCAGCAGTTTTCCTCTCACAGATACGCAGTATTTT. The encoded protein is CASSFPLTDTQYF. Complete variable domain (other parts from reference TRBV28 and TRBJ2-3): DVKVTQSSRYLVKRTGEKVFLECVQDMDHENMFWYRQDPGLGLRLIYFSYDVKMKEKGDIPEGYSVSREKKERFSLILESASTNQTSMYLCASSFPLTDTQYFGPGTRLTVL.

Only a few counts were recorded for this clonotype. V and J are TRBV5-1 and TRBJ2-5, with 12 bases identical to TRBD2. This CDR3 comprises 16 residues. V was clipped by 0 bases and J by 5 bases; unmatched bases: 5. CDR1 and CDR2 from the germline V gene are SGHRS and YFSETQ. The CDR3 nucleotides are TGCGCCAGCAGCTTGGCCCTAGCGGGAGGGTTGGAGACCCAGTACTTC. Its translation is CASSLALAGGLETQYF.

A few counts support this clonotype. The J gene is TRBJ2-2, the V gene TRBV6-5; perhaps TRBD2 as D (5 bases). CDR3 length equals 19 residues. Germline V gives CDR1 MNHEY, CDR2 SVGAGI. Trimming pared 6 bases from V and 5 bases from J, leaving 28 bases between. The DNA for the CDR3 is TGTGCCAGCAGGTATCAGCGGAGCGGCCTCAGAGAAGGGACCGGGGAGCTGTTTTTT. Protein product: CASRYQRSGLREGTGELFF.

The J gene is TRBJ2-1, the V gene TRBV3-1; 8 bases map to TRBD2. CDR1 and CDR2 from the germline V gene are LGHDT and YNNKEL (reference sequence). Losses at the gene ends were 3 bases for V and 10 bases for J; bases not matched to a gene: 8. This CDR3 region has 14 residues. CDR3: CASSQSGGRGEQFF. CDR3 sequence (DNA): TGTGCCAGCAGCCAGAGCGGGGGCCGTGGGGAGCAGTTCTTC.

In its sample, this clonotype was seen many times. As DNA, the CDR3 is TGTGCCACCAGTGATAGTGCCCGCAACTACAATGAGCAGTTCTTC. It yields the protein CATSDSARNYNEQFF. This chain connects TRBV24-1 to TRBJ2-1; D is ambiguous. Trimming shortened V by 3 bases and J by 3 bases, and 11 bases separated the two germline ends. Germline lookup yields CDR1 KGHDR and CDR2 SFDVKD. This CDR3 has 15 residues.

The chain couples TRBV20-1 to TRBJ2-3; D unclear. Trimming removed 0 bases at V and 3 bases at J, with 10 bases between. The CDR3 has 14 residues. CDR1 and CDR2 from the germline V gene are DFQATT and SNEGSKA (reference sequence). This CDR3 reads CSARDLLGTDTQYF. The CDR3 DNA reads as TGCAGTGCTAGAGATCTCCTTGGTACAGATACGCAGTATTTT.